The 27 T cell receptor beta chains presented below share a single source sample, sequenced in a study of Tregs in tolerant kidney transplant recipients. TCRdb's copy holds only in-frame clones and misses some; the assay was immunoSEQ multiplex PCR. This table holds 25,000 to 35,000 clones. This material consisted of CD8+ T cells from blood, taken before the transplant. These receptors were obtained from a human donor who received a combined kidney and bone marrow transplant.

A word on this clone: The CDR3 end falls 3 residues outside the read, so it is completed with the germline J gene. The rearrangement joins TRBV5-1 to TRBJ1-1, with 8 bases lining up with TRBD1. There are 16 residues in the CDR3. The V gene's germline CDR1 is SGHRS and CDR2 YFSETQ. V lost 0 bases to trimming and J lost 1 base; unmatched junction nucleotides: 5. The CDR3 is CASSLVQGAGNTEAFF. CDR3 DNA, as far as it was read: TGCGCCAGCAGCTTGGTGCAGGGGGCGGGGAACACTGAA.

Concerning this clone itself: The observed sequence ends 3 residues before the CDR3 terminus, with the missing tail filled in from the germline J gene. The chain couples TRBV19 to TRBJ2-6; 7 bases are a match to TRBD2. This CDR3 contains 13 residues. Germline V gene sequence: CDR1 LNHDA, CDR2 SQIVND (reference sequence). Germline trimming cut 11 bases from V and 4 bases from J; bases unmatched to any gene: 5. CDR3 protein: CAGLAAGANVLTF. The part of the CDR3 DNA that was read is TGTGCCGGCCTAGCGGCCGGGGCCAACGTC.

About this clone itself: The DNA ends 3 residues before the CDR3 does, and the rest of the CDR3 is filled in from the germline J gene. The chain carries TRBV2 and TRBJ1-1, with 8 bases lining up with TRBD1. Losses at the gene ends were 5 bases for V and 6 bases for J; bases not matched to a gene: 8. The CDR3 is 14 amino acids. CDR1 is SNHLY, CDR2 FYNNEI, per germline. The CDR3: CASSYPQGAAEAFF. The CDR3 DNA, read in part, is TGTGCCAGCAGTTACCCTCAGGGGGCGGCTGAA.

For this clone: The CDR3 end lies 3 residues beyond the end of the read and is filled in from the germline J gene. The V gene is TRBV19, the J gene TRBJ1-1; no definite D call. Germline CDR1 LNHDA, CDR2 SQIVND (reference sequence). Trimming took 1 base from V and 2 from J, leaving 8 bases between them. This CDR3 spans 14 amino acids. The chain's CDR3 is CASSIGAVNTEAFF. The sequenced CDR3 bases are TGTGCCAGTAGTATAGGGGCAGTAAACACTGAA.

To note about this clone: The DNA ends 3 residues before the CDR3 does, and the rest of the CDR3 is filled in from the germline J gene. The chain employs TRBV5-6 and TRBJ1-5; 8 bases fit TRBD1. Germline V gene sequence: CDR1 SGHDT, CDR2 YYEEEE. This CDR3 comprises 13 residues. V was clipped by 8 bases and J by 1 base; unmatched bases: 2. The sequenced CDR3 bases are TGTGCCAGATACAGGGGGAGCAATCAGCCC. This encodes CARYRGSNQP. The full CDR3 reads CARYRGSNQPQHF.

On this clone itself: The read is 3 residues too short to cover the CDR3 end, so that end is filled in from the germline J gene. The chain employs TRBV19 and TRBJ1-5; D gene uncertain. The CDR3 spans 12 residues. V lost 1 base, J lost 7 bases, and 5 bases lay in between. Germline CDR1 LNHDA, CDR2 SQIVND (reference sequence). CDR3 DNA (partial): TGTGCCAGTAGTATAGGCGGGCAGCCC. This encodes CASSIGGQP. The whole CDR3 protein is CASSIGGQPQHF.

About this clone: The CDR3 end falls 3 residues outside the read, so it is completed with the germline J gene. The rearrangement joins TRBV6-2 or TRBV6-3 to TRBJ1-1, with D tentatively TRBD1 (6 bases). CDR3 length equals 12 residues. The germline CDR1 and CDR2 sequences are MNHEY and SVGEGT. CDR3: CASSYLPGAAFF. Partial CDR3 DNA: TGTGCCAGCAGTTACTTGCCAGGGGCT.

Details on this clone: The missing CDR3 end, 3 residues past where the read stops, is filled in from the germline J gene. The chain recombines TRBV6-2 or TRBV6-3 with TRBJ2-2; 7 nucleotides align to TRBD1. CDR1 MNHEY and CDR2 SVGEGT come from the germline V gene. Losses at the gene ends were 2 bases for V and 3 bases for J; bases not matched to a gene: 6. The CDR3 consists of 16 residues. The CDR3 bases that were read are TGTGCCAGCAGTTACGAGCAGGGGGTGGACACCGGGGAG. The encoded protein is CASSYEQGVDTGE. The whole CDR3 is CASSYEQGVDTGELFF.

As to this clone: The read halts 3 residues ahead of the CDR3 end, with the missing end drawn from the germline J gene. Other DNA sequences in this specimen translate into the identical CDR3. The chain carries TRBV7-6 and TRBJ2-5; possibly TRBD1 for D (6 bases). Germline lookup yields CDR1 SGHVS and CDR2 FNYEAQ. Trimming took off 3 bases at V and 1 base at J, with 9 bases between the two ends. The length of the CDR3 is 14 residues. The CDR3 bases that were read are TGTGCCAGCAGCTTCCGGACAGCCCAAGAGACC. Residues: CASSFRTAQET. The whole CDR3 protein reads CASSFRTAQETQYF.

In the case of this clone: The sequence runs out 3 residues before the end of the CDR3; the remainder is reconstructed from the germline J gene. The chain links TRBV6-2 or TRBV6-3 to TRBJ1-1; D is unclear. V was trimmed by 5 bases and J by 7 bases, leaving 11 bases between them. This CDR3 spans 12 amino acids. Germline loops: CDR1 MNHEY, CDR2 SVGEGT. CDR3 DNA, as far as it was read: TGTGCCAGCAGTGCTTACTGGTATGAA. It is translated as CASSAYWYE. In full, the CDR3 is CASSAYWYEAFF.

On this clone: The read finishes 3 residues shy of the CDR3 end, and the germline J gene is used to complete it. V usage is TRBV7-8 and J usage is TRBJ1-3; a weak D match, TRBD1 (5 bases). Germline CDR1 and CDR2: SGHVS and FQNEAQ. This CDR3 is built from 14 residues. Trimming pared 5 bases from V and 6 bases from J, leaving 14 bases between. CDR3 residues: CASSRRPGLNTIYF. The covered CDR3 bases are TGTGCCAGCAGCCGAAGACCGGGACTAAACACC.

A word on this clone: The read stops 3 residues short of the end of the CDR3; the missing end is completed from the germline J gene. This chain links TRBV7-6 with TRBJ2-7, with D possibly TRBD1 on 6 matching bases. The germline V and J ends were trimmed by 5 bases and 2 bases, with 16 bases remaining between them. This CDR3 is 15 amino acids long. Germline CDR1 SGHVS, CDR2 FNYEAQ. The CDR3 bases that were read are TGTGCCAGCAGCATTGGTACGGACAGTGCCTACGAG. This codes for CASSIGTDSAYE. The whole CDR3 is CASSIGTDSAYEQYF.

A remark on this clone: The CDR3 end falls 3 residues outside the read, so it is completed with the germline J gene. The chain links TRBV19 to TRBJ1-1; maybe TRBD1 (5 bases). Germline CDR1 is LNHDA and CDR2 is SQIVND (reference sequence). CDR3 size: 14 residues. Trimming left V 10 bases short and J 7 bases short, with 22 bases between. The part of the CDR3 DNA that was read is TGTGCCACCGATCGCGGGGGGGAGTTGGGTGAA. Encoded protein: CATDRGGELGE. The entire CDR3 protein reads CATDRGGELGEAFF.

Concerning this clone itself: The read gets to within 3 residues of the CDR3 end, and the germline J gene fills in the rest. V gene TRBV20-1 combines with J gene TRBJ2-1; 9 bases align to TRBD1. V was pared by 6 bases and J by 7 bases, with 10 bases of the junction left unmatched. This CDR3 region has 14 residues. CDR1 and CDR2 from the germline V gene are DFQATT and SNEGSKA (reference sequence). The covered CDR3 bases are TGCAGTGCCCCCGAGGGACAGGGAGTGAATGAG. Translation: CSAPEGQGVNE. The CDR3 reads in full as CSAPEGQGVNEQFF.

About this clone itself: The read gets to within 3 residues of the CDR3 end, and the germline J gene fills in the rest. V gene TRBV7-9 combines with J gene TRBJ2-2; D is unresolved. Trimming pared 3 bases from V and 2 bases from J, leaving 10 bases between. CDR3 length: 15 amino acids. Germline V CDR1 and CDR2: SEHNR, FQNEAQ (reference sequence). The CDR3: CASSFFGHNTGELFF. CDR3 bases read: TGTGCCAGCAGCTTTTTTGGCCACAACACCGGGGAG.

Concerning this clone: The read finishes 3 residues shy of the CDR3 end, and the germline J gene is used to complete it. This rearrangement joins TRBV19 to TRBJ1-1; 9 bases match TRBD1. After removal of 4 bases from V and 5 bases from J, the junction contained 11 bases not matched to a gene. Germline V gene data show CDR1 as LNHDA and CDR2 as SQIVND (reference sequence). The CDR3 extends over 16 amino acids. CDR3 residues: CASSSPQEDRGTEAFF. The sequenced part of the CDR3 DNA is TGTGCCAGTAGTAGTCCCCAAGAGGACAGGGGTACTGAA.

As to this clone: The CDR3 end lies 3 residues beyond the end of the read and is filled in from the germline J gene. The chain is built from TRBV2 and TRBJ2-7, with D perhaps being TRBD1 or TRBD2 (7 bases each). V lost 5 bases and J lost 2, with 16 bases in between. The germline V gene encodes CDR1 SNHLY and CDR2 FYNNEI. This CDR3 spans 15 amino acids. CDR3 amino acids: CASSPREGQTYEQYF. Incomplete CDR3 DNA: TGTGCCAGCAGTCCAAGGGAGGGACAGACCTACGAG.

About this clone itself: The read is 3 residues too short to cover the CDR3 end, so that end is filled in from the germline J gene. The gene calls are TRBV7-2 and TRBJ1-2, with TRBD1 identical over 9 bases. Germline CDR1 SGHTA, CDR2 FQGNSA. The CDR3 runs 15 residues. Germline trimming cut 5 bases from V and 7 bases from J; bases unmatched to any gene: 11. CDR3 bases read: TGTGCCAGCAGCCCTAGCGGGACAGGGATTAGTGGC. Protein product: CASSPSGTGISG. The CDR3 reads in full as CASSPSGTGISGYTF. The complete variable domain, with remaining parts taken from reference TRBV7-2 and TRBJ1-2, reads GAGVSQSPSNKVTEKGKDVELRCDPISGHTALYWYRQSLGQGLEFLIYFQGNSAPDKSGLPSDRFSAERTGGSVSTLTIQRTQQEDSAVYLCASSPSGTGISGYTFGSGTRLTVV.

Points on this clone: The read ends 3 residues shy of where the CDR3 ends; the end is completed using the germline J gene. The chain has TRBV2 and TRBJ2-2, with TRBD2 matching over 13 bases. In germline, CDR1 is SNHLY, CDR2 FYNNEI. This CDR3 is built from 15 residues. V trimming: 10 bases; J trimming: 6 bases; junction bases outside the gene matches: 8. The part of the CDR3 DNA that was read is TGTGCCACCCAACTAGCGGGGGGGCCACCCGGGGAG. The encoded protein is CATQLAGGPPGE. The whole CDR3 region reads CATQLAGGPPGELFF.

Comment on this clone: The observed sequence ends 3 residues before the CDR3 terminus, with the missing tail filled in from the germline J gene. The V and J genes are TRBV7-8 and TRBJ1-1; 9 positions match TRBD1. V lost 5 bases and J lost 4; bases outside the gene matches: 8. CDR1 is SGHVS and CDR2 is FQNEAQ in the germline V gene. This CDR3 region has 15 residues. CDR3 DNA (partial): TGTGCCAGCAGCAGGACAGGGGCGGTAGGCACTGAA. Its protein is CASSRTGAVGTE. The whole CDR3 sequence is CASSRTGAVGTEAFF.

Regarding this clone: The read finishes 3 residues shy of the CDR3 end, and the germline J gene is used to complete it. This chain connects TRBV19 to TRBJ1-1; D call uncertain. The germline V and J ends were trimmed by 3 bases and 3 bases, with 14 bases remaining between them. The CDR3 runs to 15 residues. CDR1 and CDR2 (germline): LNHDA, SQIVND (reference sequence). The CDR3 loop reads CASSILSLGDTEAFF. The DNA read from the CDR3 is TGTGCCAGTAGTATTCTCTCCCTCGGGGACACTGAA.

With regard to this clone: Read coverage stops 3 residues before the CDR3 terminus; the germline J gene supplies the remainder. The V call is TRBV5-6, the J call TRBJ2-2; D unresolved. V was trimmed by 4 bases and J by 2 bases, leaving 12 bases between them. The CDR3 extends over 15 amino acids. Germline V gene data show CDR1 as SGHDT and CDR2 as YYEEEE. The CDR3 sequence: CASSHVLSNTGELFF. The part of the CDR3 DNA that was read is TGTGCCAGCAGCCATGTGCTATCTAACACCGGGGAG.

CDR3 in amino acids: CASSWRGPTQYNEQFF. CDR3 bases read: TGTGCCAGCAGCTGGAGGGGTCCCACTCAATACAATGAG. The chain recombines TRBV13 with TRBJ2-1; perhaps TRBD2 as D (6 bases). The read ends 3 residues before the CDR3 terminus; that terminus is restored from the germline J gene. This CDR3 contains 16 residues. Trimming stripped 4 bases from V and 4 bases from J, with 17 bases between. The germline V gene encodes CDR1 PRHDT and CDR2 FYEKMQ (reference sequence).

Worth noting for this clone: The missing CDR3 end, 3 residues past where the read stops, is filled in from the germline J gene. The rearrangement uses TRBV10-3 and TRBJ1-2; D is undetermined. The CDR3 extends over 13 amino acids. From germline, CDR1 is ENHRY and CDR2 SYGVKD. V dropped 8 bases and J dropped 0 bases, with 10 bases sitting between them. The CDR3 loop is CAIVGPPNYGYTF. Partial CDR3 DNA: TGTGCCATCGTTGGCCCGCCTAACTATGGC.

Remarks on this clone: The CDR3 goes on 3 residues after the read ends, and that part is filled in from the germline J gene. The chain employs TRBV19 and TRBJ2-7; the match to TRBD1 covers 7 bases. The CDR3 is 14 residues long. The V segment lost 1 base and the J segment 3 bases; nucleotides outside the gene matches: 3. Germline CDR1 is LNHDA and CDR2 is SQIVND (reference sequence). CDR3 bases read: TGTGCCAGTAGTATAGTGGGACAGAGCTACGAG. Its translation is CASSIVGQSYE. Given in full, the CDR3 is CASSIVGQSYEQYF.

In regard to this clone: The DNA ends 3 residues before the CDR3 does, and the rest of the CDR3 is filled in from the germline J gene. The V and J genes are TRBV6-2 or TRBV6-3 and TRBJ2-3; weak D call: TRBD2 (7 bases). The V gene's germline CDR1 is MNHEY and CDR2 SVGEGT. Between the trimmed V and J ends, which lost 8 bases and 5 bases, there was a span of 23 bases. The CDR3 sequence is 16 residues long. The sequenced CDR3 bases are TGTGCCAGCTCTTTTGGGCCTAGCGGAGGGGGAGATACG. Protein product: CASSFGPSGGGDT. The full CDR3 is CASSFGPSGGGDTQYF.

About this clone: Coverage ceases 3 residues before the CDR3 finishes, and the germline J gene fills in the end. The chain couples TRBV7-2 to TRBJ2-1; tentative D call: TRBD2 (6 bases). The germline V and J ends were trimmed by 3 bases and 6 bases, with 15 bases remaining between them. The CDR3 sequence is 15 residues long. Per germline, CDR1 SGHTA and CDR2 FQGNSA. CDR3 DNA (partial): TGTGCCAGCAGCTTGAGCGCGGGGAGCGTCAATGAG. It is translated as CASSLSAGSVNE. From start to end, the CDR3 is CASSLSAGSVNEQFF.